Included here is one TCR beta chain sequence, with context. A read error is possible here, since a much larger clone lies one base away. This likely comes from a read error, as the CDR3 has no conserved phenylalanine or tryptophan at its end. TCR beta cDNA was prepared out of approximately 500 ng total RNA by means of a constant-region primer. Modified slightly, ARM-PCR produced TCR beta libraries over three nested multiplex PCR rounds. It was with TRBV1-TRBV30 forward primers and a C-beta reverse primer that the first two PCR rounds were run, at around 10 cycles each. TCRdb passed the multiplex PCR reads through MiXCR, listing each CDR3 protein once. This sample has approximately 300,000 distinct CDR3 sequences, with 65% found just once. The data belong to a study of tumor-infiltrating lymphocytes in primary liver carcinoma. The researchers obtained blood RNA from unsorted whole blood and also extracted germline DNA.

The CDR3 consists of 15 residues. Germline V gene data show CDR1 as MNHEY and CDR2 as SVGAGI. The V gene end was trimmed by 6 bases and the J gene end by 9 bases; junction bases not matched to a gene: 8. The clonotype originates from a man between 35 and 55 years old with primary liver carcinoma and hepatitis B virus infection. The chain recombines TRBV6-5 with TRBJ1-6, with 10 bases aligning to TRBD1. The source material was peripheral blood. CDR3 loop: CASRSDRGPGSPLHI. The CDR3 DNA is TGTGCCAGCAGATCCGACAGGGGGCCGGGTTCACCCCTCCACATT.